A single sample is the source of the 3 T cell receptor beta chains below, sequenced in a study of regulatory T cells in long-lasting Graves disease. Time point denoted: newly diagnosed GD, antithyroid drugs for less than 3 months. After RNA was extracted from PBMCs, the TCR library was made from it. Library construction for TCR beta used iRepertoire HTBI primers and Arm-PCR of CDR3 regions. One entry per CDR3 protein, called by TCRdb with MiXCR from the multiplex PCR reads. The sample records roughly 350,000 distinct CDR3 sequences, around 17% being singletons. The same specimen was also included in a second study, on T cells in Graves' hyperthyroidism and ophthalmopathy.

The sample was peripheral blood mononuclear cells (PBMCs), taken at new diagnosis, from a patient treated with antithyroid drugs. The receptors originated from a man in his forties or fifties with Graves disease.

The chain links TRBV11-3 to TRBJ2-4; D is unclear. Germline CDR1 SGHNT, CDR2 YENEEA. Trimming stripped 5 bases from V and 0 bases from J, with 8 bases between. This CDR3 contains 14 residues. This chain's CDR3 is CASSGPVAKNIQYF. DNA of the CDR3: TGTGCCAGCAGCGGCCCGGTAGCCAAAAACATTCAGTACTTC.

This clonotype has more than one count but fewer than ten. The chain uses TRBV4-1 and TRBJ2-1; D is perhaps TRBD2 (6 bases). V lost 0 bases and J lost 4, with 10 bases in between. This CDR3 has 15 residues. Germline V lookup: CDR1 MGHRA, CDR2 YSYEKL. CDR3 DNA sequence: TGCGCCAGCAGCCAAGAGGCGGGGATTTACAATGAGCAGTTCTTC. Amino acid sequence: CASSQEAGIYNEQFF.

The rearrangement joins TRBV5-1 to TRBJ1-5; maybe TRBD1 (5 bases). There are 13 residues in the CDR3. The V gene lost 3 bases and the J gene lost 9 bases, with 13 bases spanning the gap. CDR1 and CDR2 (germline): SGHRS, YFSETQ. DNA of the CDR3: TGCGCCAGCAGCTGGGACGGCCGCGGGCCCCAGCATTTT. Protein: CASSWDGRGPQHF.